This entry concerns a single T cell receptor (beta chain). The entry originates in a study of blood T cell repertoires in COVID-19. Repertoires were generated with immunoSEQ multiplex PCR, while TCRdb's copy carries only in-frame clones and drops some. The repertoire holds about 410,000 clones, with roughly 86% as singletons. Per the germline V gene, CDR1 is MNHEY and CDR2 is SVGEGT. The V end was cut by 2 bases, the J end by 4 bases, with 11 bases between. There are 14 residues in the CDR3. Sequencing was done on a sample of PBMCs or T cells enriched from blood (not recorded which). The chain joins TRBV6-2 or TRBV6-3 to TRBJ1-2; no reliable D call. This receptor was taken from a woman in her 30s who had recovered from COVID-19. This CDR3 reads CASSYGAGSYGYTF. The CDR3 DNA follows: TGTGCCAGCAGTTACGGAGCGGGGTCCTATGGCTACACCTTC.